A selection of T cell receptor beta chains follows, all from one sample in a study of cytotoxic CD8 clonotypes in ibrutinib-treated CLL. Measured with immunoSEQ multiplex PCR; TCRdb has only the in-frame clones, and not every one. The sample has over 40,000 clones, roughly 83% seen once. The sequencing used PBMCs, collected after 24 months of ibrutinib treatment. The receptors derive from a human donor with chronic lymphocytic leukemia. Both conserved end residues are part of each CDR3. The D gene is left open where the match is weak.

j_call v_call d_call cdr3_aa
TRBJ1-5 TRBV19 NA CASSIGRYSNQPQHF
TRBJ2-1 TRBV4-2 TRBD2 CASSQVGASGHNEQFF
TRBJ2-3 TRBV6-1 TRBD2 CASSKLAGGEDTQYF
TRBJ2-2 TRBV28 NA CASSSQSGGGVTGELFF
TRBJ2-3 TRBV7-3 NA CASSLSTLGADTQYF
TRBJ2-1 TRBV2 NA CASSEWVDYNEQFF
TRBJ2-7 TRBV28 NA CASSPAEGVLYEQYF
TRBJ2-7 TRBV6-1 NA CASTEPGVYEQYF
TRBJ1-2 TRBV5-1 TRBD1 CASSPGQNYGYTF
TRBJ2-7 TRBV5-5 TRBD1 CASRGQGNYEQYF
TRBJ2-7 TRBV28 NA CASSYNRAVYEQYF
TRBJ1-1 TRBV2 NA CASSEDPRGAAFF
TRBJ2-1 TRBV2 TRBD1 CASSERGQSEQFF
TRBJ2-3 TRBV7-2 NA CASSLSPTDTQYF
TRBJ2-2 TRBV11-3 TRBD2 CASSLDWASGTGGELFF
TRBJ2-2 TRBV29-1 NA CSVEDYSPKGRELFF
TRBJ2-2 TRBV6-5 NA CASSYSLTWGGELFF
TRBJ2-1 TRBV7-2 TRBD2 CASRTPSGSGNEQFF
TRBJ2-7 TRBV7-2 NA CASSLKSEQYF
TRBJ2-1 TRBV28 NA CASIGGGEQFF
TRBJ2-7 TRBV6-5 TRBD1 CASSYSSPQGANEQYF
TRBJ1-2 TRBV9 NA CASSAGMNYGYTF
TRBJ1-5 TRBV19 TRBD1 CASSDRGQPQHF
TRBJ1-4 TRBV14 NA CASSQVGRDSEKLFF
TRBJ2-7 TRBV5-1 NA CASSLEWGANEQYF
TRBJ2-2 TRBV9 NA CASSVDGDNTGELFF
TRBJ2-7 TRBV27 NA CASSLRRAGNEQYF